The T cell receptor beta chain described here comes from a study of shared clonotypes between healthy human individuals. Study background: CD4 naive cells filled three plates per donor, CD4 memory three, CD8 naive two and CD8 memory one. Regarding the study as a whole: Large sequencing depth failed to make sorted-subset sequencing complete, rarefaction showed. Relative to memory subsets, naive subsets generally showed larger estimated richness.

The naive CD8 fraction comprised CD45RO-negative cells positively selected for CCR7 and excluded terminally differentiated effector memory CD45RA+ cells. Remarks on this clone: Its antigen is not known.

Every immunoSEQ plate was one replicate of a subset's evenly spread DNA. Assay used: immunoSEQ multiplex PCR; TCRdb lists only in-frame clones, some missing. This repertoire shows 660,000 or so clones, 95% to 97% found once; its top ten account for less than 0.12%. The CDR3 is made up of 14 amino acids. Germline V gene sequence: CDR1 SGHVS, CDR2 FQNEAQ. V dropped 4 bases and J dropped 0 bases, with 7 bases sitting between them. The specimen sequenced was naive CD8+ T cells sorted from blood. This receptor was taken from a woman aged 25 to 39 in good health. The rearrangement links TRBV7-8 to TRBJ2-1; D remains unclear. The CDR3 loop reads CASSSGDSYNEQFF. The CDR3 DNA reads TGTGCCAGCAGCTCTGGGGACTCCTACAATGAGCAGTTCTTC.